The present TCR beta chain was sequenced within a study of T cells after yellow fever vaccination. The V segment lost 7 bases and the J segment 1 base; nucleotides outside the gene matches: 3. The CDR3 loop spans 13 amino acids. This clonotype was seen more than once but under ten times. TCRdb independently ran MiXCR on the 5' RACE reads; one entry per CDR3 protein. The sample has some 32,000 distinct CDR3 sequences, more than 6.5% seen once. The source is a man between 18 and 35 years old who received the YFV17D yellow fever vaccine. The chain is built from TRBV12-3 or TRBV12-4 and TRBJ1-1; 7 bases fit TRBD1. The specimen was PBMCs, either bulk or a sorted T-cell subset (CD4+, CD8+, memory, or dextramer-sorted; not recorded which), collected on the day of the first yellow fever vaccination. The CDR3 region is CASTGQQNTEAFF. In nucleotides, the CDR3 is TGTGCCAGCACGGGACAGCAGAACACTGAAGCTTTCTTT.